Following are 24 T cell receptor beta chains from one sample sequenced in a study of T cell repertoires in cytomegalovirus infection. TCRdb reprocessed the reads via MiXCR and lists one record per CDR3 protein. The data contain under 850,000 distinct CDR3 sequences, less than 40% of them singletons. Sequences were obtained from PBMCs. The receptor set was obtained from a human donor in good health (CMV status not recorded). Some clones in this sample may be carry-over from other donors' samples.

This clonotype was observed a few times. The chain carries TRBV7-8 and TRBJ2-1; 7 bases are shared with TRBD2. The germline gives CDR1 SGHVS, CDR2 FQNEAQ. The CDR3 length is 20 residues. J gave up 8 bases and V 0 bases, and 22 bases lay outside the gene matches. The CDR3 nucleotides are TGTGCCAGCAGCTTAGCGATGGTAGCGGGTGAAACCCTGGGCATGGATGAGCAGTTCTTC. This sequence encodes CASSLAMVAGETLGMDEQFF.

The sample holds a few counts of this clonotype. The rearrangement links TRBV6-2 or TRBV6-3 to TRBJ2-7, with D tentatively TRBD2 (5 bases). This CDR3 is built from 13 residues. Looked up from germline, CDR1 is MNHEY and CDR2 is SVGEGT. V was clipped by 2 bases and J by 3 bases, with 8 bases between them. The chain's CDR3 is CASSYGERYEQYF. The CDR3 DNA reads TGTGCCAGCAGTTACGGGGAGCGCTACGAGCAGTACTTC.

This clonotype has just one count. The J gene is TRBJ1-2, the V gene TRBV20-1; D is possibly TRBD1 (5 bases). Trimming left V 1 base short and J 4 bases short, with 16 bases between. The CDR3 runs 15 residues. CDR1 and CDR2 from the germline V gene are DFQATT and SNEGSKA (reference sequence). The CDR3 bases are TGCAGTGCTAGAGCGGGAGGACTAGACAGCTATGGCTACACCTTC. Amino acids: CSARAGGLDSYGYTF.

The CDR3 DNA reads TGTGCCAGTAGTTCAAGGACTAACGCCGTCATTCAGTACTTC. Translated, it gives CASSSRTNAVIQYF. V gene TRBV19 combines with J gene TRBJ2-4, with D tentatively TRBD2 (6 bases). V dropped 5 bases and J dropped 9 bases, with 17 bases sitting between them. Per germline, CDR1 LNHDA and CDR2 SQIVND (reference sequence). This CDR3 comprises 14 residues.

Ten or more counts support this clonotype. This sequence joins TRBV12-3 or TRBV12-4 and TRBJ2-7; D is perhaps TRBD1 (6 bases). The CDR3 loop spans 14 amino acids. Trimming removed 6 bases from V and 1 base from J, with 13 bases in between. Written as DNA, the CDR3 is TGTGCCAGCAGATGGACAGAGAAGTCCTACGAGCAGTACTTC. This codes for CASRWTEKSYEQYF.

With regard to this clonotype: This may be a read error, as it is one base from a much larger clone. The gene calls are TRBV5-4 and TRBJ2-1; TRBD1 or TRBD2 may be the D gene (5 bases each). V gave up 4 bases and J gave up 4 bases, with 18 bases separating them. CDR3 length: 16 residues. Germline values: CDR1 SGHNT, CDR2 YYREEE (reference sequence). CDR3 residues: CASSGMGVGGYNEQFF. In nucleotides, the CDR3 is TGTGCCAGCAGCGGGATGGGGGTAGGTGGATACAATGAGCAGTTCTTC.

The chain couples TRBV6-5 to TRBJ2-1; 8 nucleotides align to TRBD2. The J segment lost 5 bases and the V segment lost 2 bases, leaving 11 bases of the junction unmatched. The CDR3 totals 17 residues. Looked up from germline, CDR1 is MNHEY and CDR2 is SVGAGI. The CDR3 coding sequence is TGTGCCAGCAGTTACCGACGAAAGGCGGGAGGAAACAATGAGCAGTTCTTC. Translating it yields CASSYRRKAGGNNEQFF.

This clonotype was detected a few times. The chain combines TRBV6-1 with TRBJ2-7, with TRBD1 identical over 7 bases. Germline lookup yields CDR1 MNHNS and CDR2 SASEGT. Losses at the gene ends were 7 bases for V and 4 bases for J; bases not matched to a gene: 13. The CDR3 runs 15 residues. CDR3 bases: TGTGCCAGCACAGCCCCGATAACAGGGGCATACGAGCAGTACTTC. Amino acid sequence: CASTAPITGAYEQYF.

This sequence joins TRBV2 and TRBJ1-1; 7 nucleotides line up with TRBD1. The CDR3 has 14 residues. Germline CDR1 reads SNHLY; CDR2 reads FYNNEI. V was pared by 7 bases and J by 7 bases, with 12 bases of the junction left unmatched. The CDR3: CASTELTGRGEAFF. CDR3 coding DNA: TGTGCCAGCACCGAATTGACAGGGCGGGGTGAAGCTTTCTTT. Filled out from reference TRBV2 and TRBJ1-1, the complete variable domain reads EPEVTQTPSHQVTQMGQEVILRCVPISNHLYFYWYRQILGQKVEFLVSFYNNEISEKSEIFDDQFSVERPDGSNFTLKIRSTKLEDSAMYFCASTELTGRGEAFFGQGTRLTVV.

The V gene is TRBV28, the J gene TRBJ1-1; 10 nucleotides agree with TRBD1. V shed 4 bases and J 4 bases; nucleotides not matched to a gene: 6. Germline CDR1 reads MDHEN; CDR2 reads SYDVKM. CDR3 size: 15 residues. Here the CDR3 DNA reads TGTGCCAGCAGTTCCTCGGGACAGGGGATCACTGAAGCTTTCTTT. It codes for CASSSSGQGITEAFF.

CDR3 DNA sequence: TGTGCCAGCAGCCTCGGACAGGGGGGCATCGGTGGCTACACCTTC. Its protein product is CASSLGQGGIGGYTF. V is TRBV7-6 and J is TRBJ1-2; 10 nucleotides match TRBD1. CDR3 length equals 15 residues. Looked up from germline, CDR1 is SGHVS and CDR2 is FNYEAQ. V was pared by 5 bases and J by 7 bases, with 10 bases of the junction left unmatched.

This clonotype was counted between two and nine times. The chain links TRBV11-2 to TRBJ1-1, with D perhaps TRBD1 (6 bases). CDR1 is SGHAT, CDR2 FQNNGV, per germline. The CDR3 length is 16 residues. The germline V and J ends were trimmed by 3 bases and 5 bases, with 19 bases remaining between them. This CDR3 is CASSFEQGPWRTEAFF. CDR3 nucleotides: TGTGCCAGCAGCTTCGAACAGGGACCATGGAGGACTGAAGCTTTCTTT.

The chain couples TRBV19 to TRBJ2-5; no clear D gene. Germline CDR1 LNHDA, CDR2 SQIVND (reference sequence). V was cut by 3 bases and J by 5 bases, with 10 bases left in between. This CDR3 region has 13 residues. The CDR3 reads CASSMVMRETQYF. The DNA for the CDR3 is TGTGCCAGTAGTATGGTCATGAGGGAGACCCAGTACTTC.

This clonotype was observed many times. The CDR3 region has the DNA TGTGCCAGCAGCTTAGGAATCCGGGACTTAGGACCCGCGGCTAGGCTGGCGAATCAGCCCCAGCATTTT. Protein sequence: CASSLGIRDLGPAARLANQPQHF. The chain carries TRBV7-8 and TRBJ1-5; D is perhaps TRBD1 (5 bases). The CDR3 is 23 residues long. Germline assignment: CDR1 SGHVS and CDR2 FQNEAQ. The ends were cut back, 1 base at V and 4 bases at J, with 35 bases in the middle.

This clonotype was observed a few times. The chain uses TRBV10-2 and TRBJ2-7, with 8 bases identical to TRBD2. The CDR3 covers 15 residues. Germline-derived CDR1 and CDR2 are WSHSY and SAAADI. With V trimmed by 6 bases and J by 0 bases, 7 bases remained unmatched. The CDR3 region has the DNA TGCGCCAGCAGAGAAGGAGCGGGAGCCTCCTACGAGCAGTACTTC. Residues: CASREGAGASYEQYF.

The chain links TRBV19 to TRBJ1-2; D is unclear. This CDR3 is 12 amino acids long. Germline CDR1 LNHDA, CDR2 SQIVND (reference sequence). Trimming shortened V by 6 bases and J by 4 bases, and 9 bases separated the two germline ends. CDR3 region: CASSHRIYGYTF. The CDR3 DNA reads TGTGCCAGTAGCCATCGAATCTATGGCTACACCTTC.

The chain's CDR3 is CASSLPGVTSGANVLTF. CDR3 coding DNA: TGTGCCAGCAGCTTGCCAGGGGTCACCTCTGGGGCCAACGTCCTGACTTTC. The chain carries TRBV5-6 and TRBJ2-6, with TRBD1 as a possible D gene (6 bases). The V gene's germline CDR1 is SGHDT and CDR2 YYEEEE. The CDR3 loop spans 17 amino acids. The V end was cut by 1 base, the J end by 0 bases, with 11 bases between.

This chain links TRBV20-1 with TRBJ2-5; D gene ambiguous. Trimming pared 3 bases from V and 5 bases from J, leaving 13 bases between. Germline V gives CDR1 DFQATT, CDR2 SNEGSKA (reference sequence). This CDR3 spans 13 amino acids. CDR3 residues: CSARSVVQETQYF. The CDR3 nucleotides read TGCAGTGCTAGGTCTGTGGTACAGGAGACCCAGTACTTC.

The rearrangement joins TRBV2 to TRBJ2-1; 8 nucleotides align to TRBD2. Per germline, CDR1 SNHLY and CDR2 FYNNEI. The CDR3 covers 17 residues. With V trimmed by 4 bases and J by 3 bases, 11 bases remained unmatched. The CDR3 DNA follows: TGTGCCAGCAGTGTTTTTTCGAGCGGGAGCGGCTACAATGAGCAGTTCTTC. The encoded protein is CASSVFSSGSGYNEQFF.

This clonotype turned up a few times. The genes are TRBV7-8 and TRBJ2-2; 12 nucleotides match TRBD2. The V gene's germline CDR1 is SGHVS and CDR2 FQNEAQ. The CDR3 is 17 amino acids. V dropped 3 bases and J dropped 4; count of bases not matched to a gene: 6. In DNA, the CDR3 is TGTGCCAGCAGCTTGCCTAGCGGGAGGGCCTTCACCGGGGAGCTGTTTTTT. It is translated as CASSLPSGRAFTGELFF.

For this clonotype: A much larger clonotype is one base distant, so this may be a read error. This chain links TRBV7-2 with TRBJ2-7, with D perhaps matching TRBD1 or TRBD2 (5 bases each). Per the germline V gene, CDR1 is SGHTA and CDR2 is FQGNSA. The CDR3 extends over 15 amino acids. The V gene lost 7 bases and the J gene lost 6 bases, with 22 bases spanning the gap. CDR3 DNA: TGTGCCAGCATGATAGTGGGACCACTAGGGGCCGAGCAGTACTTC. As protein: CASMIVGPLGAEQYF.

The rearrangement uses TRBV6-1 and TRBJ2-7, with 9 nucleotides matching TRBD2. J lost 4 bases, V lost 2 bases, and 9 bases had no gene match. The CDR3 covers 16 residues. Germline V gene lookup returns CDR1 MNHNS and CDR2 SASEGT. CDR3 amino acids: CASSESGASGIYEQYF. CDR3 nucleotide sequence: TGTGCCAGCAGTGAATCCGGGGCTAGCGGGATTTACGAGCAGTACTTC.

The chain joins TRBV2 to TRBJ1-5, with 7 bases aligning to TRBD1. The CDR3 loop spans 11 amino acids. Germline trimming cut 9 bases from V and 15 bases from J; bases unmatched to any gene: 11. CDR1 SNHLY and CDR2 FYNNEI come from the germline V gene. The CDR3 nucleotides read TGTGCCAGAAGTACTCAGGGGGTGGTGCATTTT. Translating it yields CARSTQGVVHF.

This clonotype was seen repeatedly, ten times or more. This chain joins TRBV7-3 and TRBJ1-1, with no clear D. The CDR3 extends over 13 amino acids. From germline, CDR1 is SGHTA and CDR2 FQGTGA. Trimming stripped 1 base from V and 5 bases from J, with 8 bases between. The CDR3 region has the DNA TGTGCCAGCAGCTTAAATCCCCAAACTGAAGCTTTCTTT. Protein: CASSLNPQTEAFF.